This TCR beta chain originates from a study of CD8 T cells in Susac syndrome. Study at large: When their blood was taken, the Susac syndrome patients had either not yet had any therapy, were taking corticosteroids, or were taking intravenous immunoglobulin alone.

Random hexamers primed reverse transcription of about 0.45 to 1 ug RNA. TCRdb ran MiXCR on the immunoSEQ multiplex PCR reads and lists one entry per CDR3 protein. The sample holds 70,000 to 95,000 distinct CDR3 sequences, roughly 94% seen once. CDR1 and CDR2 (germline): DFQATT, SNEGSKA (reference sequence). V shed 0 bases and J shed 2 bases, with 11 bases lying between them. The CDR3 totals 14 residues. Study outcomes and limitations: Susac CD8+ clonal expansion peaked in TEMRA cells and active patients.

As for this clonotype: The antigen is unknown.

Recently defined diagnostic criteria classed the Susac syndrome patients as definite or probable. This clonotype was obtained from a human donor with Susac syndrome. The chain uses TRBV20-1 and TRBJ2-7, with D tentatively TRBD2 (6 bases). Sequencing was done on a sample of CD8+ T cells from PBMCs. The CDR3 spells CSARDEEGPYEQYF. CDR3 nucleotide sequence: TGCAGTGCTAGAGACGAGGAGGGACCCTACGAGCAGTACTTC.